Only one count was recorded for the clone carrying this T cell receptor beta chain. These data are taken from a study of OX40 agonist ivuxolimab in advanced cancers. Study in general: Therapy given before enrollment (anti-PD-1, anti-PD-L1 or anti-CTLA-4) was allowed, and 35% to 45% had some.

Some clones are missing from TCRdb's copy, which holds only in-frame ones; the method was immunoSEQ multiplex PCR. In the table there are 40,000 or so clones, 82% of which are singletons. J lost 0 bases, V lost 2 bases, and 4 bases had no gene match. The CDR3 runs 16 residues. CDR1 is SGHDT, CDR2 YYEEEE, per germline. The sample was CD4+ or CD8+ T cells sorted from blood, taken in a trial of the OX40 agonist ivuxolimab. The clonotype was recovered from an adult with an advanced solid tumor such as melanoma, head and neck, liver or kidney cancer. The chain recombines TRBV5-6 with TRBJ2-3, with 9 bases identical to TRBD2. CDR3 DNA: TGTGCCAGCAGCTTTATAGCGGGAGTTAGCACAGATACGCAGTATTTT. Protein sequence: CASSFIAGVSTDTQYF.